The clone carrying this T cell receptor (beta chain) was observed many times. Antigen: not known. The sample originates from a study of T-cell reconstitution after alpha-beta-depleted transplantation in children. Study-level points and caveats: After one year, T-cell counts and TCRbeta diversity mostly came from new T cells. As was reported, about two months after transplant, alpha-beta T cells came from several hundred expanded graft clones. Where some patients showed high TCRbeta diversity at day 60, it came from recipient T cells and thymic progenitors that had survived.

TCRbeta library preparation incorporated unique molecular identifiers. TCRdb re-analysed the PCR reads in MiXCR, keeping a single row per CDR3 protein. The table has roughly 180,000 distinct CDR3 sequences, around 10% seen once. Between the trimmed V and J ends, which lost 3 bases and 6 bases, there was a span of 15 bases. The CDR3 totals 15 residues. The V and J genes are TRBV12-3 or TRBV12-4 and TRBJ1-5, with a possible D match to TRBD1 (5 bases). This receptor was taken from a boy between 2 and 10 years old with acute myeloid leukemia, due to receive a stem cell transplant. Sequencing used PBMCs, obtained before TCRalphabeta/CD19-depleted stem cell transplant. The CDR3 DNA reads as TGTGCCAGCAGTTTCAGGGCAGCTTCACCTCAGCCCCAGCATTTT. Amino acid sequence: CASSFRAASPQPQHF.